This is a list of T cell receptor beta chains from one sample in a study of CD8+CD57+ T cells in acquired aplastic anemia. Via MiXCR, TCRdb re-called the reads, giving one row per CDR3 protein. The sample lists 200,000 or so distinct CDR3 sequences; approximately 48% were seen once. Source material: sorted CD4+, CD8+, or CD8+CD57+ T cells (not recorded which) from PBMCs. All receptors come from a human donor with aplastic anemia. The CDR3 runs from the conserved cysteine through the conserved F or W. The order of the fields is D gene, V gene, clone size, J gene, CDR3 DNA, CDR3 protein. A D gene is named only where the DNA matches it firmly. Clone size is not always given. Where it is, it says once, few, many or a class for expanded clones.

>NA|TRBV9|many|TRBJ1-4
TGTGCCAGCAGCGCCCGTAATGAAAAACTGTTTTTT
CASSARNEKLFF
>TRBD2|TRBV14|many|TRBJ2-7
TGTGCCAGCAGCCCAGGACGGAATCTAGCGGGAAGCCGCGAGCAGTACTTC
CASSPGRNLAGSREQYF
>TRBD1|TRBV12-3/TRBV12-4|NA|TRBJ2-1
TGTGCCAGCAGCCCGGTAGCTCCGGGACAGGGGTTGGGCAATGAGCAGTTCTTC
CASSPVAPGQGLGNEQFF
>TRBD1|TRBV2|NA|TRBJ1-2
TGTGCCAGCAGACCCTCGGGACAGGGGAACTATGGCTACACCTTC
CASRPSGQGNYGYTF
>NA|TRBV29-1|NA|TRBJ1-1
TGCAGCGGCGGAACGGGGAGGGCCAACACTGAAGCTTTCTTT
CSGGTGRANTEAFF
>TRBD1|TRBV5-1|NA|TRBJ2-2
TGCGCCAGCAGCGGACAGGGACGCGAGGAGCTGTTTTTT
CASSGQGREELFF
>NA|TRBV20-1|many|TRBJ1-1
TGCAGTGCTTCAGCAACCACTGAAGCTTTCTTT
CSASATTEAFF
>NA|TRBV19|NA|TRBJ1-1
TGTGCCAGTAGTATGTTCCTGAACACTGAAGCTTTCTTT
CASSMFLNTEAFF
>NA|TRBV7-9|many|TRBJ2-1
TGTGCCAGCAGCCCACAACACAATGAGCAGTTCTTC
CASSPQHNEQFF
>TRBD1|TRBV20-1|NA|TRBJ2-3
TGCAGTGCACGGGACAGGGTTACAGATACGCAGTATTTT
CSARDRVTDTQYF
>NA|TRBV7-3|many|TRBJ2-3
TGTGCCAGCAGCCGCCGTCGGGGCGGCACAGATACGCAGTATTTT
CASSRRRGGTDTQYF
>NA|TRBV6-1|NA|TRBJ2-7
TGTGCCAGCAGTCGAGGAGGGAGAGACGAGCAGTACTTC
CASSRGGRDEQYF